This T cell receptor (beta chain) derives from a study of blood T cells in healthy people across ages. Broader study findings: Age showed a roughly linear inverse relationship with TCR beta diversity per million T cells. Donors of long life had a larger count of naive CD4+ cells and greater diversity than aged donors. PBMCs that were unsorted prevented a conclusive naive versus antigen-experienced comparison.

With respect to this clonotype: What it recognizes is unknown. Because it lacks the conserved phenylalanine or tryptophan at the end, this CDR3 is likely a read error.

The CDR3 is 14 residues long. Trimming took 5 bases from V and 1 from J, leaving 11 bases between them. Per the germline V gene, CDR1 is SGHTA and CDR2 is FQGNSA. Through a sample-barcoded 5' primer and a J-beta primer mix, a second PCR was run for roughly 7 to 12 cycles. TCRdb passed the 5' RACE reads through MiXCR, listing each CDR3 protein once. This sample has hundreds of thousands of distinct CDR3 sequences, with roughly 26% found just once. The chain combines TRBV7-2 with TRBJ1-1; possible D gene TRBD1, 6 bases. The sequence was collected from a woman of 80 years or more in good health. The sample consisted of blood. CDR3 region: CASSPDSKNTEAFC. The CDR3 region has the DNA TGTGCCAGCAGCCCGGACAGTAAGAACACTGAAGCTTTCTGT.